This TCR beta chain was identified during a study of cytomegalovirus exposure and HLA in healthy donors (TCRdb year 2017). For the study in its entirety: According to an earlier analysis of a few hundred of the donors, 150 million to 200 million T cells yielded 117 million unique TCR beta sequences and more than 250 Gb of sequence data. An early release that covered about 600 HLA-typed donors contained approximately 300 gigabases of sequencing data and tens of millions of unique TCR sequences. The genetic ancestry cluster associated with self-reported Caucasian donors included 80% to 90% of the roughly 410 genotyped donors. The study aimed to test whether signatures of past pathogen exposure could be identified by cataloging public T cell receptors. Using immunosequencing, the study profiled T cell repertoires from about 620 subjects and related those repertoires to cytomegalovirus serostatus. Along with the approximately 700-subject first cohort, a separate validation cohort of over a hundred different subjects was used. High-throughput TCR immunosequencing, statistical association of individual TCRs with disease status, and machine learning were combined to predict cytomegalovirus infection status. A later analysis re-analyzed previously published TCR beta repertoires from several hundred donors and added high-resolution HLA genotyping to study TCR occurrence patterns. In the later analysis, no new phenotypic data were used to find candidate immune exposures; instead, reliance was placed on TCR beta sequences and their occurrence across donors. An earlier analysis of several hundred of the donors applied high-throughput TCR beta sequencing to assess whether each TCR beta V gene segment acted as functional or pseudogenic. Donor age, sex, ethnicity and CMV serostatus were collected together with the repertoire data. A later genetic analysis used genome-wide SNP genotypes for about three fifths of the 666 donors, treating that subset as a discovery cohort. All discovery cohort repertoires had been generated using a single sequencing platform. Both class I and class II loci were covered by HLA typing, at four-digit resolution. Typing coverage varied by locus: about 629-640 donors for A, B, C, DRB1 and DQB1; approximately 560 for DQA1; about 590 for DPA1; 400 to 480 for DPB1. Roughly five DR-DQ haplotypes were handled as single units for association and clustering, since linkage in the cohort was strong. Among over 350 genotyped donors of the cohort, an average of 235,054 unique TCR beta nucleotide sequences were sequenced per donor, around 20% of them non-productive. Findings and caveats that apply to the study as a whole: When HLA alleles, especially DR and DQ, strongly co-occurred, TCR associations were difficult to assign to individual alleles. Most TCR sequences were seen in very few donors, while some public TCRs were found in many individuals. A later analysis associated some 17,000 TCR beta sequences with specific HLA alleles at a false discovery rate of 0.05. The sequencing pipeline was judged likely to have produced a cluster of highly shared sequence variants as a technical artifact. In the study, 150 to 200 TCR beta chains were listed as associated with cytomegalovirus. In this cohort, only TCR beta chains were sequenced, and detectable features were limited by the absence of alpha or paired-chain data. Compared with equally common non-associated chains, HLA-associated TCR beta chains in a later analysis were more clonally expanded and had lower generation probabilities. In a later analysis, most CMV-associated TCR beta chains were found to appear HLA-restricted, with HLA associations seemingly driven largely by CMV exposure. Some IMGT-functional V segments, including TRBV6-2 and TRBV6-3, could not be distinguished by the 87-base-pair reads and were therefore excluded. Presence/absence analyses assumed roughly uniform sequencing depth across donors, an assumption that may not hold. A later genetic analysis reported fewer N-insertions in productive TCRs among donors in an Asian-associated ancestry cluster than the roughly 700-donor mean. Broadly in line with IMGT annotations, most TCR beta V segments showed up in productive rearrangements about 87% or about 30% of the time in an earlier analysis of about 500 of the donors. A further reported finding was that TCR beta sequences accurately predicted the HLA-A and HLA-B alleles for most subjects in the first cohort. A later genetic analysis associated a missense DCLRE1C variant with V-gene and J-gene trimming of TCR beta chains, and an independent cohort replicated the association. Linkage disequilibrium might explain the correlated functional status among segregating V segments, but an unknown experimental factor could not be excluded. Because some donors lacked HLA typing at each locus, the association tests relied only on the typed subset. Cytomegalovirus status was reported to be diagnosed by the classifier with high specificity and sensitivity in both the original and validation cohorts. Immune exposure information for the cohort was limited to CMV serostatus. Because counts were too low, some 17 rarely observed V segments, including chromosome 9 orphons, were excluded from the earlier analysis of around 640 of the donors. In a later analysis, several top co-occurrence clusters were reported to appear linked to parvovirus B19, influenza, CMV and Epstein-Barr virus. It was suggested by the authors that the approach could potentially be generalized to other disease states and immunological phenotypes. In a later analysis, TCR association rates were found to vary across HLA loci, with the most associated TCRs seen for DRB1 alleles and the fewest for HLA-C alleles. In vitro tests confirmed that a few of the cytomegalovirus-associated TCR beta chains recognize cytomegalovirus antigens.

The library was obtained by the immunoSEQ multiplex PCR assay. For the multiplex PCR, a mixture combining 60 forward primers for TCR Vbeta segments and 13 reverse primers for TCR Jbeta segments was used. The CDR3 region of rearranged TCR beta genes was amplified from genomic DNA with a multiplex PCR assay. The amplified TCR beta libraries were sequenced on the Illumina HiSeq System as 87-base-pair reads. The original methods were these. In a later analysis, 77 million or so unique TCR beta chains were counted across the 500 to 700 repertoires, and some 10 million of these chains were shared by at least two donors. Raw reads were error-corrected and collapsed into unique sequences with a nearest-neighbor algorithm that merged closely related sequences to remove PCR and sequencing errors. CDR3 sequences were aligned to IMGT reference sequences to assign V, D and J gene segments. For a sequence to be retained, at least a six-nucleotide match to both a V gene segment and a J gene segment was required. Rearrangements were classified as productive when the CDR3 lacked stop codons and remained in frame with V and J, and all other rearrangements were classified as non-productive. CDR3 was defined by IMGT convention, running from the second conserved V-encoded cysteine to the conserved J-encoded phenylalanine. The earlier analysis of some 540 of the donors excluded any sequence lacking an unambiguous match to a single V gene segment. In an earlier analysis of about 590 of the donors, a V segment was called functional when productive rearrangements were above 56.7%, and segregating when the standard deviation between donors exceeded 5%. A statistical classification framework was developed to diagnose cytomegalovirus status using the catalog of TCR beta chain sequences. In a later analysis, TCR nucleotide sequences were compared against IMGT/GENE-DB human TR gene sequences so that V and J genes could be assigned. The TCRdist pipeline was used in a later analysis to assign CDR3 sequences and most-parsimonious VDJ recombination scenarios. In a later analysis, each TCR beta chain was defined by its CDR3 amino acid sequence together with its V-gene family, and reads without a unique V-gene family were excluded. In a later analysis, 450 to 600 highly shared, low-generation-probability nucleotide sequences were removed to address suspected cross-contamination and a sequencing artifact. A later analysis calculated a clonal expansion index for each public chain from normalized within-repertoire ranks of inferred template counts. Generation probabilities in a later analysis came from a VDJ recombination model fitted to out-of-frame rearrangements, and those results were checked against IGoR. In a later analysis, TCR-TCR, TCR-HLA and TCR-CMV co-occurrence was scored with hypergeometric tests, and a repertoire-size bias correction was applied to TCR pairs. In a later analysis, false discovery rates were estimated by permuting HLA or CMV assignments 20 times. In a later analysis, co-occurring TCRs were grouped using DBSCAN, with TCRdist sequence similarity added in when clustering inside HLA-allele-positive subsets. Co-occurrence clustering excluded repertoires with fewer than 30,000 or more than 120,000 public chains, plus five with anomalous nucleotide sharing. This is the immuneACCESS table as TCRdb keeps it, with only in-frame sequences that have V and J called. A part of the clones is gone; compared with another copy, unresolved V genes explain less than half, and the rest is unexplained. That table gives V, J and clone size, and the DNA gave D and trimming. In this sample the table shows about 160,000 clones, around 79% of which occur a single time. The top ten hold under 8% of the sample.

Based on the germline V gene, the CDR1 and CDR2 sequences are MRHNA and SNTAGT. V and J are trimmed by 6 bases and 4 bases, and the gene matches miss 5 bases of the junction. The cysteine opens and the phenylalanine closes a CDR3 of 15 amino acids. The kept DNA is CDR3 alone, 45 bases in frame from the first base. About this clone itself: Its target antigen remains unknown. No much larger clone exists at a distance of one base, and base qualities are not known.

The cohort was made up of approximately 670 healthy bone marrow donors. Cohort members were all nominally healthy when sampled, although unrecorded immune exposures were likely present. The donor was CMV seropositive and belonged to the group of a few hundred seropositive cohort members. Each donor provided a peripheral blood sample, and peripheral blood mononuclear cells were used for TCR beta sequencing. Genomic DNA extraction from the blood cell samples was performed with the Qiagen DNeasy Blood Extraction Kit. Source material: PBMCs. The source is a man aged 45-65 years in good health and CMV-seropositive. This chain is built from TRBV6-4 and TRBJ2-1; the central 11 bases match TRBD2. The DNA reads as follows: TGTGCCAGCAGCGAGACTAGCGGGGAGTACAATGAGCAGTTCTTC. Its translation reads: CASSETSGEYNEQFF.